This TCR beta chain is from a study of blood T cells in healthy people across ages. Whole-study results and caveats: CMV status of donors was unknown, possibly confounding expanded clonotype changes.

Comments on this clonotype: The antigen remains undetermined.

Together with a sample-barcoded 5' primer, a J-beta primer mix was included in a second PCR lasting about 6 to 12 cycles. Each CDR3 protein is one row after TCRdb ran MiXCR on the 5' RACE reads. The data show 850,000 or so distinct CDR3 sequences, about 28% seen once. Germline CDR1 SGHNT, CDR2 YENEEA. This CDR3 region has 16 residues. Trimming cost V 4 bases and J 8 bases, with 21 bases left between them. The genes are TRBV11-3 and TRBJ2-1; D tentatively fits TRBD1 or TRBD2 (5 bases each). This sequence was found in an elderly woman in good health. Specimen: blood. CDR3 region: CASSSRDGGFGDEQFF. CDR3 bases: TGTGCCAGCAGCTCCCGGGACGGAGGCTTCGGCGATGAGCAGTTCTTC.